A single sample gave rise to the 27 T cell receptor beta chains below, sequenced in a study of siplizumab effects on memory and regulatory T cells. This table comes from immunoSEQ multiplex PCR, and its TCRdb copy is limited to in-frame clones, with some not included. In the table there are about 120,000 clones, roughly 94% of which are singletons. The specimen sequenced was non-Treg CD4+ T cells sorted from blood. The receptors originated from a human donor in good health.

The CDR3 spells CAWSTGPYEQYF. The CDR3 nucleotides are TGTGCCTGGAGTACCGGACCCTACGAGCAGTACTTC. The chain couples TRBV30 to TRBJ2-7; D uncertain. Germline CDR1 and CDR2: GTSNPN and SVGIG (reference sequence). Trimming removed 2 bases from V and 2 bases from J, with 7 bases in between. The CDR3 consists of 12 residues. Full variable domain (remainder filled in from reference TRBV30 and TRBJ2-7): SQTIHQWPATLVQPVGSPLSLECTVEGTSNPNLYWYRQAAGRGLQLLFYSVGIGQISSEVPQNLSASRPQDRQFILSSKKLLLSDSGFYLCAWSTGPYEQYFGPGTRLTVT.

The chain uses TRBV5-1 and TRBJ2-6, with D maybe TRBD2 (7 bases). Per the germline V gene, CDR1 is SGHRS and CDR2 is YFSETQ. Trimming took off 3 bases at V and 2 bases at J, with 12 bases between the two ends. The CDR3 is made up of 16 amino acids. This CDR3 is CASSSLGGAGANVLTF. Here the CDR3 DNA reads TGCGCCAGCAGCTCCCTAGGGGGGGCTGGGGCCAACGTCCTGACTTTC.

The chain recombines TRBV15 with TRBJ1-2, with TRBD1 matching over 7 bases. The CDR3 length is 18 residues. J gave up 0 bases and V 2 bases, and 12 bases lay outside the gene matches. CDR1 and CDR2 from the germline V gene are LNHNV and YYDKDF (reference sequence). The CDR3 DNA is TGTGCCACCAGCAGAAAACTTATGCAGGGGGTACCTAACTATGGCTACACCTTC. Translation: CATSRKLMQGVPNYGYTF.

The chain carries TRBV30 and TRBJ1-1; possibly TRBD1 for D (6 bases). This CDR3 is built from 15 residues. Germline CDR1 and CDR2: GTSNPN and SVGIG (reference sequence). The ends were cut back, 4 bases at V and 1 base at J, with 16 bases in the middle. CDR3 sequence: CAWTAAGAANTEAFF. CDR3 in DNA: TGTGCCTGGACCGCAGCGGGGGCGGCGAACACTGAAGCTTTCTTT.

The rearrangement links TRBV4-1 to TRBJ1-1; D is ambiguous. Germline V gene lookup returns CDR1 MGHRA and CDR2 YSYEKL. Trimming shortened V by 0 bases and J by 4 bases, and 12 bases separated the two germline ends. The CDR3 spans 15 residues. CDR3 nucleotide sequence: TGCGCCAGCAGCCAAGAAAGTCTCCGCGGCACTGAAGCTTTCTTT. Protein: CASSQESLRGTEAFF.

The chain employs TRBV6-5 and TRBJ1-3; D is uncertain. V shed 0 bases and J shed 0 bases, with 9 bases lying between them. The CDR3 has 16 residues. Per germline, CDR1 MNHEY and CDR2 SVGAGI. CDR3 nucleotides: TGTGCCAGCAGTTACTCGACCGGCGACTCTGGAAACACCATATATTTT. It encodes CASSYSTGDSGNTIYF.

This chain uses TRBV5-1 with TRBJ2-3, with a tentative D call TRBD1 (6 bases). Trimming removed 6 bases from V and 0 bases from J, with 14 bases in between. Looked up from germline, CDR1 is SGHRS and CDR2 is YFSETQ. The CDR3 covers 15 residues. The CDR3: CASTPGDGSTDTQYF. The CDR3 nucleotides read TGCGCCAGCACGCCAGGGGACGGAAGCACAGATACGCAGTATTTT.

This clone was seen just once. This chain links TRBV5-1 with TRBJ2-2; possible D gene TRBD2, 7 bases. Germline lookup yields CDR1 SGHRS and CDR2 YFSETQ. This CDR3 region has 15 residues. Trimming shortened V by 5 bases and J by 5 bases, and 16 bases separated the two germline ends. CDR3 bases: TGCGCCAGCAGTCTCGCCCGGGGGGCAACCGGGGAGCTGTTTTTT. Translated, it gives CASSLARGATGELFF.

This CDR3 is CASSLAGLADGTQYF. The CDR3 DNA is TGTGCCAGCAGCTTGGCCGGACTAGCGGATGGGACCCAGTACTTC. This chain connects TRBV5-4 to TRBJ2-5; 10 bases match TRBD2. The trim removed 0 bases at V and 7 bases at J, leaving 6 bases unmatched. Germline values: CDR1 SGHNT, CDR2 YYREEE (reference sequence). The CDR3 contains 15 residues.

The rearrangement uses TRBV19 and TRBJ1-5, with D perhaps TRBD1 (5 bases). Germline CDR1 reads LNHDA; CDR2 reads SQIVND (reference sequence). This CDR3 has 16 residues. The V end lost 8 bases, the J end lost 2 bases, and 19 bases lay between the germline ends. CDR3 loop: CASEPGGGRGNQPQHF. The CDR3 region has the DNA TGTGCCAGTGAGCCCGGGGGGGGACGAGGCAATCAGCCCCAGCATTTT.

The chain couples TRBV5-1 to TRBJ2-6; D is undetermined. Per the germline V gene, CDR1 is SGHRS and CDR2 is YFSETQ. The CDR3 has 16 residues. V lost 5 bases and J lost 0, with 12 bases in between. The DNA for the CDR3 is TGCGCCAGCAGAGATGGACGGACCTCTGGGGCCAACGTCCTGACTTTC. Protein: CASRDGRTSGANVLTF. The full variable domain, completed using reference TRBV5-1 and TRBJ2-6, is KAGVTQTPRYLIKTRGQQVTLSCSPISGHRSVSWYQQTPGQGLQFLFEYFSETQRNKGNFPGRFSGRQFSNSRSEMNVSTLELGDSALYLCASRDGRTSGANVLTFGAGSRLTVL.

The CDR3 nucleotides read TGTGCCAGCTCACCGTTAGGTGGACAGGGGAACACTGAAGCTTTCTTT. It yields the protein CASSPLGGQGNTEAFF. This rearrangement joins TRBV18 to TRBJ1-1; 8 positions agree with TRBD1. The CDR3 extends over 16 amino acids. CDR1 is KGHSH, CDR2 LQKENI, per germline. After removal of 3 bases from V and 1 base from J, the junction contained 7 bases not matched to a gene.

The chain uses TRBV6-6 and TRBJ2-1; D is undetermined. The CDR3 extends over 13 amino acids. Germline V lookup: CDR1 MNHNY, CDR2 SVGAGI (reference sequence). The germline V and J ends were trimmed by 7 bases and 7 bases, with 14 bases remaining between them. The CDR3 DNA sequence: TGTGCCAGCAAAGCACCATTGATTAATGAGCAGTTCTTC. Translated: CASKAPLINEQFF.

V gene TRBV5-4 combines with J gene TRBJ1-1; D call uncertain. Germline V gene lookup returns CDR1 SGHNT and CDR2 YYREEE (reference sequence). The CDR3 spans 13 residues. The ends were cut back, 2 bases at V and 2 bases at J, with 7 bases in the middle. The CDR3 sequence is CASSFSENTEAFF. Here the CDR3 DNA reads TGTGCCAGCAGCTTTTCCGAAAACACTGAAGCTTTCTTT.

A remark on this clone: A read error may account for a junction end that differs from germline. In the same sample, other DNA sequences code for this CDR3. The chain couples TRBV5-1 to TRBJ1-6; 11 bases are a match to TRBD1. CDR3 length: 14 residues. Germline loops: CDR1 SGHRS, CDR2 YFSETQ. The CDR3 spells CASSLGQGDSPLHF. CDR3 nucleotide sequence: TGTGCCAGCAGCTTGGGACAGGGGGATTCACCCCTCCACTTT.

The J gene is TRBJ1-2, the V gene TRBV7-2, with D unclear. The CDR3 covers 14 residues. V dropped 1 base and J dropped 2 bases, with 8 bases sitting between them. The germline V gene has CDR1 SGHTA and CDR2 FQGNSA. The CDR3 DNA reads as TGTGCCAGCAGCTTAGTGTTTGGGAACTATGGCTACACCTTC. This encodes CASSLVFGNYGYTF.

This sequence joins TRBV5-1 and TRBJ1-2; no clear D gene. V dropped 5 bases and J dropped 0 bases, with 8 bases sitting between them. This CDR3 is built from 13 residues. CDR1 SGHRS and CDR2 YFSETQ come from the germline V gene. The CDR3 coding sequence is TGCGCCAGCAGTTTTACAGCTAACTATGGCTACACCTTC. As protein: CASSFTANYGYTF.

In DNA, the CDR3 is TGTGCCAGCAGGGAGGGGAAGACCACTGAAGCTTTCTTT. The encoded protein is CASREGKTTEAFF. The chain joins TRBV6-1 to TRBJ1-1; TRBD1 is a possible D gene (5 bases). CDR1 is MNHNS, CDR2 SASEGT, per germline. The CDR3 consists of 13 residues. The ends were cut back, 6 bases at V and 4 bases at J, with 12 bases in the middle.

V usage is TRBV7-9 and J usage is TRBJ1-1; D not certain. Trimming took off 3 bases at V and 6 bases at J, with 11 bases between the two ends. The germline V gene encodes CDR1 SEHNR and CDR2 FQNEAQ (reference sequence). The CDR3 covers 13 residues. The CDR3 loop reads CASSFQGRPEAFF. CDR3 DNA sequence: TGTGCCAGCAGCTTCCAAGGGAGACCTGAAGCTTTCTTT.

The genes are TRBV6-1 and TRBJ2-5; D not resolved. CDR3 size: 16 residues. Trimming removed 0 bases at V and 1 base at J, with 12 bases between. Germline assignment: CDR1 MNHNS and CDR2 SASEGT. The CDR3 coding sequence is TGTGCCAGCAGTGAAGCGTTCCGGGTGGGCCAAGAGACCCAGTACTTC. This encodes CASSEAFRVGQETQYF.

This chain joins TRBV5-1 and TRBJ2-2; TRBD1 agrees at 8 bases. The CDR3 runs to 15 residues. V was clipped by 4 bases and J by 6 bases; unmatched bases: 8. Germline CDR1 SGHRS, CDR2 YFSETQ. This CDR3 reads CASSPGQGLPGELFF. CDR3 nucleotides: TGCGCCAGCAGCCCCGGACAGGGTCTTCCCGGGGAGCTGTTTTTT.

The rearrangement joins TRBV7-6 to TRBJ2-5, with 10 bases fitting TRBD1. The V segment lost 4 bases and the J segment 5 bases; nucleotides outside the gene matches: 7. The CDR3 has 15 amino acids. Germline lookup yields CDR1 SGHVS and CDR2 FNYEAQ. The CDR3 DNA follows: TGTGCCAGCAGCTCCGACAGGGGGCCGTGGGAGACCCAGTACTTC. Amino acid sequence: CASSSDRGPWETQYF.

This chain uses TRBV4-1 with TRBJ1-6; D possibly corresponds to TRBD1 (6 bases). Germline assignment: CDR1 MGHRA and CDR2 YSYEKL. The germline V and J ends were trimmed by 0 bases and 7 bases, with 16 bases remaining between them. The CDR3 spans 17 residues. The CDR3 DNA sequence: TGCGCCAGCAGCCAAGATAATTCAGGGGCTGGCAATTCACCCCTCCACTTT. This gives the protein CASSQDNSGAGNSPLHF.

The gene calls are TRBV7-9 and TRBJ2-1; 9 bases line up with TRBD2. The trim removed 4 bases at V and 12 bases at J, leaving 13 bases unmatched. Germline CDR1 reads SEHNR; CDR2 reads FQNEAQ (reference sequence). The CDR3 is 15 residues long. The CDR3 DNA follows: TGTGCCAGCAGCTCCCGCGGGACAGCGGGGGGACCGCAGTTCTTC. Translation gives CASSSRGTAGGPQFF.

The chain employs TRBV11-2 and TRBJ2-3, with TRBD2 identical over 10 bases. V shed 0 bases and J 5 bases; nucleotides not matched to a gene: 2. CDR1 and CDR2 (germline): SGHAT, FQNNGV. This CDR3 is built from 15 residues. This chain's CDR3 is CASSLDWTSGDTQYF. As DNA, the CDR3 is TGTGCCAGCAGCTTAGATTGGACTAGCGGAGATACGCAGTATTTT.

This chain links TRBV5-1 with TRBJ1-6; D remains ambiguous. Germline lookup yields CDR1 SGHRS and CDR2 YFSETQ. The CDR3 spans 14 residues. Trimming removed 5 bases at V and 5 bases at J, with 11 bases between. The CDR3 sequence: CASRVGNNNSPLHF. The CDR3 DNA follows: TGCGCCAGCAGGGTCGGGAACAATAATTCACCCCTCCACTTT.

The CDR3 reads CASSLFGENNQPQHF. CDR3 sequence (DNA): TGTGCCAGCAGCTTGTTTGGAGAGAACAATCAGCCCCAGCATTTT. The rearrangement links TRBV5-4 to TRBJ1-5, with D unresolved. CDR1 and CDR2 (germline): SGHNT, YYREEE (reference sequence). V lost 1 base and J lost 3, with 11 bases in between. The CDR3 covers 15 residues.